Detailed here is one TCR beta chain. Reverse transcription of about 0.45 to 1 ug RNA was performed with random hexamers. TCRdb ran MiXCR on the immunoSEQ multiplex PCR reads and lists one entry per CDR3 protein. This sample yields about 120,000 distinct CDR3 sequences, of which roughly 93% are seen a single time; roughly 0.094% belongs to the top ten. These data come from a study of CD8 T cells in Susac syndrome. CD8+ and CD4+ blood T cells underwent TCR beta sequencing. Purification of the CD8+ and CD4+ T cells relied on negative isolation, and TEMRA cells underwent FACS enrichment. Per the germline V gene, CDR1 is SGHTA and CDR2 is FQGNSA. Trimming stripped 8 bases from V and 0 bases from J, with 17 bases between. This CDR3 comprises 15 residues.

The TCR originated in a human donor with multiple sclerosis. The rearrangement uses TRBV7-2 and TRBJ2-7; D is perhaps TRBD2 (6 bases). Sample: CD4+ T cells from PBMCs. The CDR3 loop is CASRPPGTGSYEQYF. The CDR3 region has the DNA TGTGCCAGCCGTCCCCCAGGGACTGGCTCCTACGAGCAGTACTTC. The full variable domain, in which reference TRBV7-2 and TRBJ2-7 provide the parts outside the CDR3, is GAGVSQSPSNKVTEKGKDVELRCDPISGHTALYWYRQSLGQGLEFLIYFQGNSAPDKSGLPSDRFSAERTGGSVSTLTIQRTQQEDSAVYLCASRPPGTGSYEQYFGPGTRLTVT.